The 9 T cell receptor beta chains reported below all come from one sample, sequenced in a study of cytomegalovirus exposure and HLA in healthy donors. The PCR made use of 60 Vbeta and 13 Jbeta primers. Assay used: immunoSEQ multiplex PCR; TCRdb lists only in-frame clones, some missing. Of tens of thousands of clones in the sample, roughly 78% were seen once. The sample consisted of PBMCs. The source is a man in his forties or fifties in good health and CMV-seronegative.

V usage is TRBV7-2 and J usage is TRBJ2-7, with D perhaps matching TRBD1 (6 bases). From germline, CDR1 is SGHTA and CDR2 FQGNSA. This CDR3 region has 15 residues. V lost 5 bases to trimming and J lost 3 bases, with 17 bases between them. CDR3 sequence reads: CASSNLRDTRYEQYF. The CDR3 DNA sequence: TGTGCCAGCAGCAACCTCCGGGACACACGCTACGAGCAGTACTTC. The whole variable domain, remainder taken from reference TRBV7-2 and TRBJ2-7, is GAGVSQSPSNKVTEKGKDVELRCDPISGHTALYWYRQSLGQGLEFLIYFQGNSAPDKSGLPSDRFSAERTGGSVSTLTIQRTQQEDSAVYLCASSNLRDTRYEQYFGPGTRLTVT.

The chain carries TRBV28 and TRBJ2-3, with 10 bases fitting TRBD1. The V segment lost 10 bases and the J segment 4 bases; nucleotides outside the gene matches: 5. The germline CDR1 and CDR2 sequences are MDHEN and SYDVKM. The CDR3 length is 13 residues. The CDR3 DNA sequence: TGTGCCACTACGACAGGGGGCGCAGATACGCAGTATTTT. Amino acid sequence: CATTTGGADTQYF.

The table lists this clone with a count of one. V is TRBV7-8 and J is TRBJ2-5; 8 nucleotides align to TRBD1. Per the germline V gene, CDR1 is SGHVS and CDR2 is FQNEAQ. The junction had 11 bases not matched to a gene; V was cut back by 5 bases and J by 3 bases. The CDR3 spans 16 residues. Here the CDR3 reads CASSTPRGTGEETQYF. The CDR3 nucleotides read TGTGCCAGCAGCACCCCCAGGGGGACAGGAGAAGAGACCCAGTACTTC.

V usage is TRBV12-5 and J usage is TRBJ2-7; TRBD1 might be the D (6 bases). Deletions cut 6 bases from V and 0 bases from J, with 18 bases between. In germline, CDR1 is LGHNT, CDR2 FRNRAP. CDR3 length equals 16 residues. The CDR3 loop is CASGLPTTGNSYEQYF. As DNA, the CDR3 is TGTGCTAGTGGACTCCCCACAACAGGGAACTCCTACGAGCAGTACTTC.

This clone was recorded once. The chain combines TRBV14 with TRBJ2-5; TRBD2 aligns across 10 bases. The germline gives CDR1 SGHDN, CDR2 FVKESK. The CDR3 sequence is 17 residues long. Unmatched junction bases numbered 6, after V lost 0 bases and J lost 2 bases. CDR3 nucleotides: TGTGCCAGCAGCCAAGAAGGACTAGCGGAAGAACAAGAGACCCAGTACTTC. This translates into CASSQEGLAEEQETQYF.

This clone came up a few times. The chain uses TRBV13 and TRBJ2-1, with 9 bases aligning to TRBD1. Germline-derived CDR1 and CDR2 are PRHDT and FYEKMQ (reference sequence). The CDR3 has 15 residues. The junction had 8 bases not matched to a gene; V was cut back by 4 bases and J by 7 bases. CDR3 nucleotides: TGTGCCAGCAGCTCCTCTACAGGGGGCTGGAATGAGCAGTTCTTC. Encoded protein: CASSSSTGGWNEQFF.

This clone was counted only a few times. DNA of the CDR3: TGTGCCAGCAAGCTACTAGCGGGAGGGTGGGAAGATACGCAGTATTTT. Translation gives CASKLLAGGWEDTQYF. The chain is built from TRBV2 and TRBJ2-3, with 13 bases fitting TRBD2. V lost 7 bases, J lost 5 bases, and 9 bases stayed unmatched. From germline, CDR1 is SNHLY and CDR2 FYNNEI. CDR3 length: 16 residues.

The chain carries TRBV30 and TRBJ1-1, with 8 bases aligning to TRBD1. This CDR3 comprises 13 residues. V gave up 2 bases and J gave up 7 bases; unmatched junction bases: 6. CDR1 and CDR2 from the germline V gene are GTSNPN and SVGIG (reference sequence). The CDR3 nucleotides read TGTGCCTGGAGTACAGGGACAGGAGTTGAAGCTTTCTTT. It is translated as CAWSTGTGVEAFF.

The J gene is TRBJ2-1, the V gene TRBV7-2; TRBD2 agrees at 11 bases. Germline V gene lookup returns CDR1 SGHTA and CDR2 FQGNSA. The CDR3 covers 15 residues. The V and J ends lost 9 bases and 3 bases, in that order; junction bases with no gene match: 7. The CDR3 region is CASSVGLAVYNEQFF. CDR3 DNA sequence: TGTGCCAGTAGCGTGGGACTAGCGGTCTACAATGAGCAGTTCTTC. Full variable domain (rest looked up from reference TRBV7-2 and TRBJ2-1): GAGVSQSPSNKVTEKGKDVELRCDPISGHTALYWYRQSLGQGLEFLIYFQGNSAPDKSGLPSDRFSAERTGGSVSTLTIQRTQQEDSAVYLCASSVGLAVYNEQFFGPGTRLTVL.